A selection of T cell receptor beta chains follows, all from one sample in a study of OX40 agonist ivuxolimab in advanced cancers. The repertoire was sequenced with immunoSEQ multiplex PCR; TCRdb's copy has only in-frame clones and lacks some. The data show 45,000 or so clones, roughly 90% seen once. Source: CD4+ or CD8+ T cells sorted from blood, taken in a trial of the OX40 agonist ivuxolimab. Receptor source: an adult with an advanced solid tumor such as melanoma, head and neck, liver or kidney cancer. Each CDR3 is given with its conserved first and last residue. The order of the fields is D gene, clone size, V gene, J gene, CDR3 DNA, CDR3 protein. D genes are given only for firm matches. The size of a clone is reported for some rows only, either as once, few or many, or as a class for expanded clones.

.	.	TRBV7-3	TRBJ2-6	TGTGCCAGCAGCTTAACCCCCTCCTCTGGGGCCAACGTCCTGACTTTC	CASSLTPSSGANVLTF
.	.	TRBV27	TRBJ1-4	TGTGCCAGCAGTTTAAACAGGGCGGAGAATGAAAAACTGTTTTTT	CASSLNRAENEKLFF
.	.	TRBV28	TRBJ2-7	TGTGCCAGCAGTTTTTACCCGGGCTCCTACGAGCAGTACTTC	CASSFYPGSYEQYF
TRBD1	.	TRBV7-3	TRBJ1-1	TGTGCCAGCAGCTTAACGGGTACAGGGGGCACTGAAGCTTTCTTT	CASSLTGTGGTEAFF
.	.	TRBV6-1	TRBJ1-1	TGTGCCAGCACCCAAAATTGGGACGGACGTGAAACTTTCTTT	CASTQNWDGRETFF
.	.	TRBV2	TRBJ2-7	TGTGCCAGCAGGGCAGAGCACAGTATAGCCTACGAGCAGTACTTC	CASRAEHSIAYEQYF
.	.	TRBV18	TRBJ1-1	TGTGCCAGCTCACCTCCTTCGGGGGGGCCCGGTGGCACTGAAGCTTTCTTT	CASSPPSGGPGGTEAFF
.	.	TRBV19	TRBJ1-5	TGTGCCAGTAGTATAGCCAGGGAAGGCAATCAGCCCCAGCATTTT	CASSIAREGNQPQHF
TRBD1	.	TRBV5-1	TRBJ1-3	TGCGCCAGCAGCTCCCGAGCTGACAGGGGTGGAAACACCATATATTTT	CASSSRADRGGNTIYF
.	.	TRBV20-1	TRBJ2-3	TGCAGCACTAGGCGCACAGATACGCAGTATTTT	CSTRRTDTQYF
TRBD2	.	TRBV27	TRBJ2-1	TGTGCCAGCACCGGACTAGCGGGAGGATATGAGCAGTTCTTC	CASTGLAGGYEQFF
.	.	TRBV29-1	TRBJ2-2	TGCAGCGTTACCAGGACAGCCGCCGGGGAGCTGTTTTTT	CSVTRTAAGELFF
.	few	TRBV28	TRBJ1-2	TGTGCCAGCAGTCCCCTATGGGGAGGCTACACCTTC	CASSPLWGGYTF
.	.	TRBV6-5	TRBJ1-1	TGTGCCAGCGGAATACAGGGTGAAGCTTTCTTT	CASGIQGEAFF
TRBD1	.	TRBV28	TRBJ1-5	TGTGCCAGCATCTCTGCAGGGGGTTATCAGCCCCAGCATTTT	CASISAGGYQPQHF
TRBD2	.	TRBV5-1	TRBJ2-3	TGCGCCAGCAGCCCCCGGACTAGCGGGAGTACAGATACGCAGTATTTT	CASSPRTSGSTDTQYF
.	.	TRBV5-5	TRBJ2-7	TGTGCCAGCAGCTTGAAACAGGGCTCCTACGAGCAGTACTTC	CASSLKQGSYEQYF
TRBD1	.	TRBV11-3	TRBJ2-1	TGTGCCAGCAGCCTCGGACAGGGTGGGACGATCCGTTTGGATGAGCAGTTCTTC	CASSLGQGGTIRLDEQFF
TRBD1	once	TRBV5-1	TRBJ1-1	TGCGCCAGCAGTTCGGGACAGGGCCACACTGAAGCTTTCTTT	CASSSGQGHTEAFF
.	.	TRBV7-8	TRBJ2-1	TGTGCCAGCAGCCTACTCGAGGGGCGGAGATACAATGAGCAGTTCTTC	CASSLLEGRRYNEQFF
.	once	TRBV7-6	TRBJ2-2	TGTGCCAGCAGCTTATATGGGGGAGAGGGGGCCGGGGAGCTGTTTTTT	CASSLYGGEGAGELFF
.	.	TRBV7-2	TRBJ2-2	TGTGCCAGCACCCAAAGGCCCGAGGGTATCGGGGAGCTGTTTTTT	CASTQRPEGIGELFF
.	.	TRBV6-6	TRBJ1-4	TGTGCCAGCAACCCCCGGAGGGAGGGGGAACTGTTTTTT	CASNPRREGELFF
TRBD2	.	TRBV5-1	TRBJ2-2	TGCGCCAGCAGCTTGGGTCGAGCGGGAGGGTCCGGGGAGCTGTTTTTT	CASSLGRAGGSGELFF
.	once	TRBV27	TRBJ2-1	TGTGCCAGCAGTTCCCCCTGGGGCGGAGGTGAGCAGTTCTTC	CASSSPWGGGEQFF